Below, 15 T cell receptor beta chains from the same sample are listed, as sequenced in a study of human T cells and chemical hapten exposure (dated by TCRdb to 2020 to 2023). The method behind the library was RACE. The instrument given in TCRdb is NextSeq 500. Using fastp at Q25 and MiXCR, TCRdb reprocessed the public reads and kept productive beta chains. Each CDR3 protein gets just one entry, which takes the most common genes and DNA from the rows behind it. For this sample there are around 31,000 distinct CDR3 sequences; nearly 7.5% appear just once. The leading ten clones occupy under 10% of the sample. The meaning of the sample's time point label: healthy volunteer bleed at 2 weeks. Total RNA was extracted from unfractionated whole blood that had been collected in Tempus Blood RNA tubes. The sample comprised whole blood. The receptors shown here come from a human donor in good health. Some clones in this sample may be carry-over from other donors' samples.

This clonotype was seen a few times. The genes are TRBV9 and TRBJ2-3; 7 bases are shared with TRBD1. V lost 6 bases to trimming and J lost 0 bases; unmatched junction nucleotides: 7. The CDR3 is 15 residues long. From germline, CDR1 is SGDLS and CDR2 YYNGEE. The CDR3 DNA reads as TGTGCCAGCAACTGGGGACAGACTAGCACAGATACGCAGTATTTT. Amino acids: CASNWGQTSTDTQYF.

The CDR3 nucleotides are TGTGCCAGCGGGAGGGTGAGCACAGATACGCAGTATTTT. It translates to CASGRVSTDTQYF. The V call is TRBV9, the J call TRBJ2-3; 7 nucleotides align to TRBD2. Germline CDR1 is SGDLS and CDR2 is YYNGEE. The CDR3 consists of 13 residues. Trimming cost V 7 bases and J 0 bases; bases outside gene matches: 2.

The rearrangement joins TRBV5-1 to TRBJ1-1, with a possible D match to TRBD1 (6 bases). This CDR3 is 14 amino acids long. Germline V CDR1 and CDR2: SGHRS, YFSETQ. V was pared by 4 bases and J by 0 bases, with 10 bases between. In DNA form, the CDR3 reads TGCGCCAGCAGCAAGGGGGACGTGAACACTGAAGCTTTCTTT. It is translated as CASSKGDVNTEAFF.

This sequence joins TRBV4-3 and TRBJ2-7; 7 bases align to TRBD2. This CDR3 spans 13 amino acids. Losses at the gene ends were 0 bases for V and 5 bases for J; bases not matched to a gene: 1. Per the germline V gene, CDR1 is LGHNA and CDR2 is YSLEER. The CDR3 loop reads CASSQDLADEQYF. The CDR3 DNA sequence: TGCGCCAGCAGCCAAGATCTAGCGGACGAGCAGTACTTC.

V gene TRBV2 combines with J gene TRBJ2-1, with a possible D match to TRBD2 (5 bases). Germline assignment: CDR1 SNHLY and CDR2 FYNNEI. V was trimmed by 10 bases and J by 5 bases, leaving 15 bases between them. CDR3 length: 13 amino acids. CDR3 in DNA: TGTGCCAACAGCGGACTGGCCGACAATGAGCAGTTCTTC. Amino acids: CANSGLADNEQFF.

This clonotype occurred a few times. V is TRBV11-2 and J is TRBJ2-1, with a possible D match to TRBD2 (6 bases). Between the trimmed V and J ends, which lost 1 base and 2 bases, there was a span of 9 bases. There are 15 residues in the CDR3. Germline V lookup: CDR1 SGHAT, CDR2 FQNNGV. The CDR3 loop is CASSLVVAAYNEQFF. CDR3 in DNA: TGTGCCAGCAGCTTAGTGGTAGCGGCCTACAATGAGCAGTTCTTC. Variable domain in full (rest from reference TRBV11-2 and TRBJ2-1): EAGVAQSPRYKIIEKRQSVAFWCNPISGHATLYWYQQILGQGPKLLIQFQNNGVVDDSQLPKDRFSAERLKGVDSTLKIQPAKLEDSAVYLCASSLVVAAYNEQFFGPGTRLTVL.

This clonotype was counted many times. The rearrangement joins TRBV29-1 to TRBJ2-6; D unclear. The CDR3 has 13 amino acids. V gave up 4 bases and J gave up 0 bases, with 4 bases separating them. Germline CDR1 reads SQVTM; CDR2 reads ANQGSEA. CDR3 bases: TGCAGCGTTGTCTACTCTGGGGCCAACGTCCTGACTTTC. Translating gives CSVVYSGANVLTF.

There are many counts of this clonotype. The CDR3 nucleotides read TGTGCCAGCAGCTTGGTGGCAGGCCCCAGCACAGATACGCAGTATTTT. The encoded protein is CASSLVAGPSTDTQYF. The V gene is TRBV5-6, the J gene TRBJ2-3; D unresolved. Trimming removed 0 bases from V and 0 bases from J, with 11 bases in between. This CDR3 has 16 amino acids. The V gene's germline CDR1 is SGHDT and CDR2 YYEEEE.

This clonotype occurred a few times. This chain links TRBV29-1 with TRBJ2-7; no definite D call. CDR3 length: 12 residues. The germline V gene encodes CDR1 SQVTM and CDR2 ANQGSEA. V dropped 4 bases and J dropped 3 bases, with 10 bases sitting between them. For the CDR3, the DNA is TGCAGCGTTGCCCTCCGAAGCTACGAGCAGTACTTC. The encoded protein is CSVALRSYEQYF.

The CDR3 coding sequence is TGTGCCAGCAAAGCGGACACAGATACGCAGTATTTT. It yields the protein CASKADTDTQYF. This rearrangement joins TRBV28 to TRBJ2-3; TRBD2 is a possible D gene (5 bases). Germline values: CDR1 MDHEN, CDR2 SYDVKM. Trimming took off 7 bases at V and 2 bases at J, with 7 bases between the two ends. The CDR3 is 12 amino acids.

This clonotype was seen repeatedly, ten times or more. This chain joins TRBV20-1 and TRBJ2-1; 7 bases match TRBD2. Germline V gene lookup returns CDR1 DFQATT and CDR2 SNEGSKA (reference sequence). The CDR3 length is 14 residues. Trimming at V came to 3 bases and at J to 5 bases, leaving 7 bases not matched to a gene. CDR3 sequence: CSASLPGGNNEQFF. CDR3 DNA: TGCAGTGCTAGCCTCCCGGGAGGTAACAATGAGCAGTTCTTC.

The chain is built from TRBV6-2 or TRBV6-3 and TRBJ1-5, with D tentatively TRBD1 (6 bases). V shed 7 bases and J shed 1 base, with 20 bases lying between them. CDR3 length: 17 amino acids. Germline-derived CDR1 and CDR2 are MNHEY and SVGEGT. CDR3 sequence: CASTRHLTGPSNQPQHF. The CDR3 nucleotides read TGTGCCAGCACCAGACATCTAACAGGGCCGAGCAATCAGCCCCAGCATTTT.

This clonotype was counted at least ten times. The V and J genes are TRBV29-1 and TRBJ1-1, with no clear D. The CDR3 totals 14 residues. CDR1 and CDR2 from the germline V gene are SQVTM and ANQGSEA. The CDR3 bases are TGCAGTGGCTCCGGGTCTTACATGAACACTGAAGCTTTCTTT. Encoded protein: CSGSGSYMNTEAFF.

This clonotype showed up just a few times. This chain connects TRBV4-1 to TRBJ2-7, with no clear D. The germline V gene encodes CDR1 MGHRA and CDR2 YSYEKL. There are 16 residues in the CDR3. The V end was cut by 0 bases, the J end by 1 base, with 13 bases between. The CDR3: CASSQDRVRFSYEQYF. The CDR3 DNA is TGCGCCAGCAGCCAAGATAGGGTGCGATTTTCCTACGAGCAGTACTTC.

The V and J genes are TRBV11-2 and TRBJ1-1; D is unresolved. Germline CDR1 reads SGHAT; CDR2 reads FQNNGV. CDR3 length: 14 amino acids. Trimming shortened V by 1 base and J by 9 bases, and 15 bases separated the two germline ends. The CDR3 DNA reads TGTGCCAGCAGCTTAGGGCCCCTGGAGTTGAAAGCTTTCTTT. Its translation is CASSLGPLELKAFF.